This T cell receptor beta chain came from a study of identical twins. Each CDR3 protein gets one entry after TCRdb re-called the 5' RACE reads with MiXCR. Here the sample spans some 900,000 distinct CDR3 sequences, approximately 13% being singletons. This clonotype was counted many times. The CDR3 consists of 14 residues. CDR1 and CDR2 (germline): LGHNT, FRNRAP. Trimming removed 6 bases from V and 7 bases from J; junction bases left unmatched: 6. These data were also filed under a second study, of yellow fever vaccine responses in identical twins.

Material: PBMCs. The sequence was collected from a woman under 30 in good health. The chain employs TRBV12-5 and TRBJ2-1; 10 bases align to TRBD2. CDR3 in amino acids: CASGLAGTNNEQFF. Here the CDR3 DNA reads TGTGCTAGTGGACTAGCGGGAACTAATAATGAGCAGTTCTTC.